These 6 T cell receptor beta chains were all obtained from the same sample, sequenced in a study of beta chain features in type 1 diabetes (dated by TCRdb to the late 2010s). Libraries were prepared through the immunoSEQ multiplex PCR assay. The High Capacity cDNA Reverse Transcription Kit was used to reverse transcribe all of the isolated RNA, meaning that expressed TCRB transcripts were what got sequenced. The clones in this table, taken by TCRdb from immuneACCESS, are in-frame only. Not every clone is retained; where verified, under half of the shortfall comes from an unresolved V gene, and the cause of the rest is unknown. The sample data list about 240,000 clones, and 25% to 30% of these were observed just once. The ten biggest clones cover 3.5% to 4.5% of the sample. Sequenced sample: central memory CD4+ T cells from blood. Receptors were obtained from a young man in good health.

The chain couples TRBV4-3 to TRBJ2-1, with D perhaps TRBD2 (5 bases). With 4 bases removed from V and 4 bases from J, the gap between germline ends came to 17 bases. The CDR3 consists of 16 residues. The V gene's germline CDR1 is LGHNA and CDR2 YSLEER. CDR3 amino acids: CASSRDRDIVYNEQFF. The DNA of the CDR3 is TGCGCCAGCAGCCGAGACCGGGATATTGTTTACAATGAGCAGTTCTTC.

The chain uses TRBV10-3 and TRBJ2-5; TRBD1 might be the D (6 bases). The CDR3 has 15 residues. Deletions cut 0 bases from V and 6 bases from J, with 14 bases between. The germline CDR1 and CDR2 sequences are ENHRY and SYGVKD. The CDR3 bases are TGTGCCATCAGTGAGTCGACACAGGGCTTGCAGACCCAGTACTTC. This translates into CAISESTQGLQTQYF.

The chain is built from TRBV7-2 and TRBJ2-5; 7 bases agree with TRBD1. V dropped 5 bases and J dropped 9; count of bases not matched to a gene: 9. CDR3 length: 13 amino acids. Germline-derived CDR1 and CDR2 are SGHTA and FQGNSA. The CDR3 DNA reads TGTGCCAGCAGCCCCGGGACAGATTTTCCCCAGTACTTC. Protein sequence: CASSPGTDFPQYF.

This clone was counted a few times. The chain carries TRBV6-5 and TRBJ1-5; D gene uncertain. The CDR3 consists of 15 residues. The germline gives CDR1 MNHEY, CDR2 SVGAGI. V lost 6 bases to trimming and J lost 6 bases, with 18 bases between them. The CDR3 spells CASSLNSWQVQPQHF. The CDR3 DNA sequence: TGTGCCAGCAGCCTTAACAGTTGGCAGGTTCAGCCCCAGCATTTT.

This clone has more than one count but fewer than ten. The rearrangement links TRBV30 to TRBJ2-3; possibly TRBD1 for D (5 bases). The length of the CDR3 is 13 residues. V lost 0 bases to trimming and J lost 5 bases, with 9 bases between them. Germline values: CDR1 GTSNPN, CDR2 SVGIG (reference sequence). CDR3 bases: TGTGCCTGGAGTGTAGGGGTGCGAGATACGCAGTATTTT. Protein product: CAWSVGVRDTQYF.

The chain links TRBV7-2 to TRBJ2-3; tentatively, D is TRBD2 (5 bases). Trimming cost V 5 bases and J 6 bases, with 18 bases left between them. There are 15 residues in the CDR3. Germline V gene lookup returns CDR1 SGHTA and CDR2 FQGNSA. The CDR3 DNA follows: TGTGCCAGCAGCGTTTTTACGAGGTCGGGGGATACGCAGTATTTT. Amino acid sequence: CASSVFTRSGDTQYF.